This TCR beta chain was captured in a study of neurological immune-mediated disorders. Whole-study context: Multiple sclerosis patients numbering 34 comprised around 31 relapsing-remitting and 3 secondary progressive patients.

Study outcomes and limitations: Healthy controls had more TCR clonal expansion than multiple sclerosis, which showed the least, whereas HTLV-1-associated myelopathy showed the most. There was no clinical or MRI feature that was associated with the multiple sclerosis repertoire cluster.

After removal of 6 bases from V and 6 bases from J, the junction contained 9 bases not matched to a gene. This CDR3 is built from 14 residues. Germline V lookup: CDR1 DFQATT, CDR2 SNEGSKA (reference sequence). With 10-nucleotide random UMIs, 5'RACE was used to make the cDNA. In TCRdb, the 5' RACE reads were re-called with MiXCR into one record per CDR3 protein. The sample has 50,000 to 75,000 distinct CDR3 sequences; approximately 4.2% are singletons. This clonotype has a count of ten or more. No antigen is known for it. Sequencing was performed on PBMCs. The chain carries TRBV20-1 and TRBJ1-5; TRBD1 agrees at 9 bases. The receptor's source is a man aged 50-59 years with multiple sclerosis. Written as DNA, the CDR3 is TGCAGTGCAAGTAGAGGGACAGGGAGTCAGCCCCAGCATTTT. Translated: CSASRGTGSQPQHF.